This is a list of T cell receptor beta chains from one sample in a study of regulatory T cells in long-lasting Graves disease. Each CDR3 protein is one row after TCRdb ran MiXCR on the multiplex PCR reads. The profile shows a few hundred thousand distinct CDR3 sequences, roughly a quarter of them singletons. Sequencing was performed on peripheral blood mononuclear cells (PBMCs), taken when the disease was refractory, from a patient treated with antithyroid drugs. Receptors originate from a female donor with Graves disease. Each CDR3 is given with its conserved first and last residue.

j_call: TRBJ2-5
cdr3_length: 15
v_call: TRBV6-5
cdr3_aa: CASSYSSSGEETQYF

j_call: TRBJ2-5
cdr3_length: 14
v_call: TRBV7-9
cdr3_aa: CASSSAGPPETQYF

j_call: TRBJ2-7
cdr3_length: 13
v_call: TRBV7-9
cdr3_aa: CASADRAGLEQYF

j_call: TRBJ1-5
cdr3_length: 18
v_call: TRBV6-1
cdr3_aa: CASRRRGTETNSNQPQHF

j_call: TRBJ1-2
cdr3_length: 14
v_call: TRBV7-9
cdr3_aa: CASSRDRALYGYTF

j_call: TRBJ2-7
cdr3_length: 13
v_call: TRBV7-3
cdr3_aa: CASSSGTGTEQYF

j_call: TRBJ1-4
cdr3_length: 15
v_call: TRBV6-6
cdr3_aa: CASSYDAVSEEKLFF

j_call: TRBJ2-7
cdr3_length: 16
v_call: TRBV28
cdr3_aa: CASSPRLQRAPGEQYF

j_call: TRBJ1-3
cdr3_length: 14
v_call: TRBV20-1
cdr3_aa: CSAWQGDGGNTIYF

j_call: TRBJ2-4
cdr3_length: 16
v_call: TRBV15
cdr3_aa: CATSREKGPPKNIQYF

j_call: TRBJ1-1
cdr3_length: 15
v_call: TRBV5-6
cdr3_aa: CASSLLGQTNTEAFF

j_call: TRBJ1-1
cdr3_length: 13
v_call: TRBV5-1
cdr3_aa: CASSSRQNIEAFF

j_call: TRBJ1-5
cdr3_length: 15
v_call: TRBV5-5
cdr3_aa: CASSLVPSGNQPQHF

j_call: TRBJ1-1
cdr3_length: 13
v_call: TRBV14
cdr3_aa: CASSQDRNTEAFF

j_call: TRBJ2-2
cdr3_length: 16
v_call: TRBV6-1
cdr3_aa: CASSAWTGRSTGELFF

j_call: TRBJ1-1
cdr3_length: 17
v_call: TRBV5-4
cdr3_aa: CASSLDVGGGANTEAFF

j_call: TRBJ2-5
cdr3_length: 17
v_call: TRBV20-1
cdr3_aa: CSAVTGGLAGGQETQYF

j_call: TRBJ1-5
cdr3_length: 12
v_call: TRBV20-1
cdr3_aa: CSATDFNQPQHF

j_call: TRBJ2-7
cdr3_length: 13
v_call: TRBV18
cdr3_aa: CASSPPTDYEQYF

j_call: TRBJ2-7
cdr3_length: 15
v_call: TRBV30
cdr3_aa: CAWSGTSGSQYEQYF

j_call: TRBJ2-7
cdr3_length: 15
v_call: TRBV7-2
cdr3_aa: CASSSAGTYSYEQYF

j_call: TRBJ1-4
cdr3_length: 13
v_call: TRBV28
cdr3_aa: CASSSAGIEKLFF

j_call: TRBJ2-5
cdr3_length: 14
v_call: TRBV3-1
cdr3_aa: CASSQERLYGTQYF

j_call: TRBJ2-7
cdr3_length: 14
v_call: TRBV27
cdr3_aa: CASSLDRAAYEQYF

j_call: TRBJ2-5
cdr3_length: 15
v_call: TRBV7-2
cdr3_aa: CASSPQRRVGETQYF

j_call: TRBJ1-2
cdr3_length: 13
v_call: TRBV28
cdr3_aa: CASSSGGNYGYTF

j_call: TRBJ2-7
cdr3_length: 14
v_call: TRBV7-9
cdr3_aa: CASSPGQNSYEQYF

j_call: TRBJ1-5
cdr3_length: 15
v_call: TRBV12-3/TRBV12-4
cdr3_aa: CASRSGQATNQPQHF

j_call: TRBJ2-5
cdr3_length: 13
v_call: TRBV14
cdr3_aa: CASSQDSLSSQYF

j_call: TRBJ2-7
cdr3_length: 12
v_call: TRBV10-3
cdr3_aa: CAISDPPDEQYF

j_call: TRBJ2-5
cdr3_length: 15
v_call: TRBV28
cdr3_aa: CASSRITRSQETQYF

j_call: TRBJ2-5
cdr3_length: 14
v_call: TRBV28
cdr3_aa: CASIPSGSVETQYF

j_call: TRBJ1-1
cdr3_length: 11
v_call: TRBV6-1
cdr3_aa: CATYRYTEAFF

j_call: TRBJ2-7
cdr3_length: 13
v_call: TRBV20-1
cdr3_aa: CSAPYRDSYEQYF

j_call: TRBJ1-1
cdr3_length: 16
v_call: TRBV28
cdr3_aa: CASSPRPTPGVTEAFF

j_call: TRBJ1-1
cdr3_length: 16
v_call: TRBV28
cdr3_aa: CASSPETRGSSTEAFF

j_call: TRBJ2-3
cdr3_length: 15
v_call: TRBV9
cdr3_aa: CASSVYGRGADTQYF